This is a list of T cell receptor beta chains from one sample in a study of blood T cell repertoires in COVID-19. TCRdb keeps only in-frame clones here, not all; method: immunoSEQ multiplex PCR. Among roughly 40,000 clones, 80% to 90% were seen once, and the ten largest hold 1% to 1.5%. Sequencing was done on a sample of peripheral blood. The receptors derive from a woman aged 40 to 49 with acute or convalescent COVID-19. Both conserved end residues are part of each CDR3. D genes are given only for firm matches. Clone size is shown for a subset of rows, as once, few, many or a class of expanded clone.

>TRBV28|TRBJ2-5|-|-
TGTGCCAGCAGTCCCCCCCTCAGTCAGGCCCGGCGAGAGACCCAGTACTTC
CASSPPLSQARRETQYF
>TRBV28|TRBJ2-1|TRBD2|-
TGTGCCAGCAGTTTTGGGGGGGGGAATGAGCAGTTCTTC
CASSFGGGNEQFF
>TRBV30|TRBJ1-1|TRBD1|-
TGTGCCTGGACACGGGGGGGACAGGGAGGGAGGACTGAAGCTTTCTTT
CAWTRGGQGGRTEAFF
>TRBV5-1|TRBJ2-6|-|-
TGCGCCAGCAGCTTGGCTGGCAGTTCCTCTCCTGGGGCCAACGTCCTGACTTTC
CASSLAGSSSPGANVLTF
>TRBV4-1|TRBJ1-6|-|-
TGCGCCAGCAGCCAAGGACAGCGTGATTCACCCCTCCACTTT
CASSQGQRDSPLHF
>TRBV30|TRBJ2-2|TRBD1|-
TGTGCCTGGAGTCCCAGGACAGGGTTAACCGGGGAGCTGTTTTTT
CAWSPRTGLTGELFF
>TRBV2|TRBJ2-3|TRBD2|-
TGTGCCAGCAGCGGCGATCAGGGCGTTGGACTAGCGGGAGGCCCCACAGATACGCAGTATTTT
CASSGDQGVGLAGGPTDTQYF
>TRBV6-2/TRBV6-3|TRBJ2-1|TRBD1|-
TGTGCCAGCAGTTACTCGAGGGGACAGAACAATGAGCAGTTCTTC
CASSYSRGQNNEQFF
>TRBV4-3|TRBJ1-4|-|-
TGCGCCAGCAGCCAGAGTCGTTGGGAGACCCATGAAAAACTGTTTTTT
CASSQSRWETHEKLFF
>TRBV6-5|TRBJ1-2|TRBD1|-
TGTGCCAGCAGTTCGGGACAGGGAGACTATGGCTACACCTTC
CASSSGQGDYGYTF
>TRBV25-1|TRBJ2-1|TRBD2|-
TGTGCCAGAAACATTTGGACTAGCGGGTTCAATGAGCAGTTCTTC
CARNIWTSGFNEQFF
>TRBV11-3|TRBJ1-1|TRBD1|few
TGTGCCAGCAGCGCAAACAGGGGAAACACTGAAGCTTTCTTT
CASSANRGNTEAFF
>TRBV7-6|TRBJ1-5|-|-
TGTGCCAGCAGCCGACAGGACGGGCCCAATCAGCCCCAGCATTTT
CASSRQDGPNQPQHF
>TRBV3-1/TRBV3-2|TRBJ1-6|-|-
TGTGCCAGCAGCCAAGATGAGGGCAGTGTTTCACCCCTCCACTTT
CASSQDEGSVSPLHF
>TRBV9|TRBJ2-3|-|-
TGTGCCAGCAGCGTAGTTGACACAATCACAGATACGCAGTATTTT
CASSVVDTITDTQYF
>TRBV3-1/TRBV3-2|TRBJ1-2|-|-
TGTGCCAGCAGCTCAAGCCGGCAGGGTGTGAGTCATGGCTACACCTTC
CASSSSRQGVSHGYTF
>TRBV5-4|TRBJ2-1|TRBD2|-
TGTGCCAGCTTAGCGGGGGGTCCTTCCTCCTACAATGAGCAGTTCTTC
CASLAGGPSSYNEQFF
>TRBV7-3|TRBJ2-5|-|-
TGTGCCAGCAGCTTACTCCCGGGTCCACAAGAGACCCAGTACTTC
CASSLLPGPQETQYF
>TRBV6-5|TRBJ1-6|-|-
TGTGCCAGCAGTTACGAGGGCAACTATAATTCACCCCTCCACTTT
CASSYEGNYNSPLHF
>TRBV6-5|TRBJ1-2|-|-
TGTGCCAGCAGTTACGCGGGGAGCGATGGCTACACCTTC
CASSYAGSDGYTF
>TRBV7-2|TRBJ2-7|-|-
TGTGCCAGCAGCCTAGCGGCAGGGGTCTCCTACGAGCAGTACTTC
CASSLAAGVSYEQYF
>TRBV3-1/TRBV3-2|TRBJ2-3|-|-
TGTGCCAGCAGCCGGACCTTTCTGAGCGGGTCTACGAGCGGAGATACGCAGTATTTT
CASSRTFLSGSTSGDTQYF
>TRBV4-1|TRBJ2-1|-|-
TGCGCCAGCAGCCAAGATACGGGTGAGCAGTTCTTC
CASSQDTGEQFF
>TRBV7-3|TRBJ2-3|TRBD2|-
TGTGCCAGCAGCCCCCTTATACTAGCGGACCCATACAGCACAGATACGCAGTATTTT
CASSPLILADPYSTDTQYF
>TRBV5-1|TRBJ1-6|TRBD1|-
TGCGCCAGCAGCCTGGGCGGGACAGGGGAAGGTTCACCCCTCCACTTT
CASSLGGTGEGSPLHF
>TRBV10-3|TRBJ2-2|TRBD1|-
TGTGCCATCTTATCCGGGACAGGGCTGACCGGGGAGCTGTTTTTT
CAILSGTGLTGELFF
>TRBV7-2|TRBJ1-5|-|-
TGTGCCAGCAGCCCAACGGCAACGGGTAATCAGCCCCAGCATTTT
CASSPTATGNQPQHF
>TRBV6-5|TRBJ1-1|-|-
TGTGCCACCAACTACACGCCGCGGAACACTGAAGCTTTCTTT
CATNYTPRNTEAFF
>TRBV28|TRBJ2-2|TRBD1|-
TGTGCCGGCAGTCACGGACAGGGGGCTAACACCGGGGAGCTGTTTTTT
CAGSHGQGANTGELFF
>TRBV7-3|TRBJ2-3|-|-
TGTGCCAGCAGCTTAACTGGCAGGGGCGATACGCAGTATTTT
CASSLTGRGDTQYF
>TRBV5-1|TRBJ1-4|-|-
TGCGCCAGCAGCCGAGGGGGGGCCCAAGAAAAACTGTTTTTT
CASSRGGAQEKLFF
>TRBV4-1|TRBJ2-7|TRBD2|-
TGCGCCAGCAGCTCTTACTCCGGGACTAGCTTCTACGAGCAGTACTTC
CASSSYSGTSFYEQYF
>TRBV18|TRBJ1-1|TRBD1|-
TGTGCCAGCTCACCATCAGGGGGCACGGGTGAAGCTTTCTTT
CASSPSGGTGEAFF
>TRBV2|TRBJ1-3|-|-
TGTGCCAGCGCTACGGGACAAACTGCAGGAAACACCATATATTTT
CASATGQTAGNTIYF
>TRBV5-1|TRBJ1-4|-|-
TGCGCCAGCAGCTTGGATGCGCATTATGAAAAACTGTTTTTT
CASSLDAHYEKLFF
>TRBV3-1/TRBV3-2|TRBJ1-2|TRBD1|-
TGTGCCAGCAGCCAAGGACTCCAGGGACAGGCCTATGGCTACACCTTC
CASSQGLQGQAYGYTF
>TRBV15|TRBJ1-5|TRBD1|-
TGTGCCACCAGTCTTCAGGGGGCCGGACAGCCCCAGCATTTT
CATSLQGAGQPQHF
>TRBV2|TRBJ1-1|-|-
TGTGCCAGCTCGCGAACAGGGTACGGTGAAGCTTTCTTT
CASSRTGYGEAFF
>TRBV6-5|TRBJ2-7|TRBD1|-
TGTGCCAGCATAGGGACAGTTAGCTCCTACGAGCAGTACTTC
CASIGTVSSYEQYF